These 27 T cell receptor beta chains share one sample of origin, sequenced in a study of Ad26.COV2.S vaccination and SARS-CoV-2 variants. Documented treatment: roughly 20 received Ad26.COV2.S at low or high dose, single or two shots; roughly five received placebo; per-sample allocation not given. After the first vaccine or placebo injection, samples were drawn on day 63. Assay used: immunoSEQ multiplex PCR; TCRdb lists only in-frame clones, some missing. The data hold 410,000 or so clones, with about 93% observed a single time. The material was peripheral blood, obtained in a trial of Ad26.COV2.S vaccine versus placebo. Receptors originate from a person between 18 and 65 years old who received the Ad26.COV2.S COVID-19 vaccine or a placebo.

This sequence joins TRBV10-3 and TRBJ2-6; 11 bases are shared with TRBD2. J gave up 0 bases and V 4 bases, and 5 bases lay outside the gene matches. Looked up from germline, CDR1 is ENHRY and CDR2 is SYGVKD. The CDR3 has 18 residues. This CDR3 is CAISGVAGGSSGANVLTF. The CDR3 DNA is TGTGCCATCAGTGGAGTAGCGGGAGGGTCCTCTGGGGCCAACGTCCTGACTTTC.

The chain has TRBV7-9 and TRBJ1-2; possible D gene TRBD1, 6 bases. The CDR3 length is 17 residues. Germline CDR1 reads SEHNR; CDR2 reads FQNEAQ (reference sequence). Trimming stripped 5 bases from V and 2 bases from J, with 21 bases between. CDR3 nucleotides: TGTGCCAGCAGCCCGCGAGTGAACAGGGAGGGGAACTATGGCTACACCTTC. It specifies CASSPRVNREGNYGYTF. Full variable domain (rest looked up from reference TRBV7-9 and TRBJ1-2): DTGVSQNPRHKITKRGQNVTFRCDPISEHNRLYWYRQTLGQGPEFLTYFQNEAQLEKSRLLSDRFSAERPKGSFSTLEIQRTEQGDSAMYLCASSPRVNREGNYGYTFGSGTRLTVV.

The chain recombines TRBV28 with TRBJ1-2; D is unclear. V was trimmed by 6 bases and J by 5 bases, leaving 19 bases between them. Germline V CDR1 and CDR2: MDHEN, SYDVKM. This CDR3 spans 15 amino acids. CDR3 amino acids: CASSVVVGSGYGYTF. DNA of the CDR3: TGTGCCAGCAGCGTGGTGGTGGGGTCCGGTTATGGCTACACCTTC.

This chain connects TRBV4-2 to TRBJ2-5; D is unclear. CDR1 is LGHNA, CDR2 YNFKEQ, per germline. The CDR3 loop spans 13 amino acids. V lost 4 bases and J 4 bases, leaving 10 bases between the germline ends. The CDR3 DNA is TGTGCCAGCAGCCCCATGATGCGAGAGACCCAGTACTTC. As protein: CASSPMMRETQYF.

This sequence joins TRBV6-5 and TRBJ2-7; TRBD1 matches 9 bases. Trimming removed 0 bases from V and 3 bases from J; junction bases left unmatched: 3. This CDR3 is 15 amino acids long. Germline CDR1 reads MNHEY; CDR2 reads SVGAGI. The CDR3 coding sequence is TGTGCCAGCAGTTACTCGGGACAGGGCGTCTACGAGCAGTACTTC. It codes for CASSYSGQGVYEQYF.

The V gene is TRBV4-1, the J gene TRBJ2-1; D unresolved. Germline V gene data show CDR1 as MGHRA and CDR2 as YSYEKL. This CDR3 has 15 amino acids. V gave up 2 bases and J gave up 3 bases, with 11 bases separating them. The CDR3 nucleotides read TGCGCCAGCAGCCAAAGGGAATACATCTACAATGAGCAGTTCTTC. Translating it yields CASSQREYIYNEQFF.

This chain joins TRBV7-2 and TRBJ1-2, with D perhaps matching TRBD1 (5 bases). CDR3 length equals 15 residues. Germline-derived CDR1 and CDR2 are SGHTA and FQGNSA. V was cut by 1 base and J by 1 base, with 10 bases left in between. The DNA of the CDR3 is TGTGCCAGCAGCTTAGACAGCGGGGGTAACTATGGCTACACCTTC. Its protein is CASSLDSGGNYGYTF. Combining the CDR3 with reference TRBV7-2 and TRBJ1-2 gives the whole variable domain GAGVSQSPSNKVTEKGKDVELRCDPISGHTALYWYRQSLGQGLEFLIYFQGNSAPDKSGLPSDRFSAERTGGSVSTLTIQRTQQEDSAVYLCASSLDSGGNYGYTFGSGTRLTVV.

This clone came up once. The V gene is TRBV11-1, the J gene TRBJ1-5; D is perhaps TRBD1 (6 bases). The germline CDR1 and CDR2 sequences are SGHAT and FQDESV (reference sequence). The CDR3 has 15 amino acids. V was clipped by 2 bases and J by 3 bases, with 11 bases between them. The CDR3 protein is CASSLLGGLNQPQHF. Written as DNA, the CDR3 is TGTGCCAGCAGCTTACTAGGGGGACTCAATCAGCCCCAGCATTTT.

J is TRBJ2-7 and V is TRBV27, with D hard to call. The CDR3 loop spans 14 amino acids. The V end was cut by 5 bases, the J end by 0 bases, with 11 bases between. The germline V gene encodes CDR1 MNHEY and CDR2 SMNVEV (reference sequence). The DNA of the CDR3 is TGTGCCAGCAGTCTAGACGGATTCTCCTACGAGCAGTACTTC. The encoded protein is CASSLDGFSYEQYF.

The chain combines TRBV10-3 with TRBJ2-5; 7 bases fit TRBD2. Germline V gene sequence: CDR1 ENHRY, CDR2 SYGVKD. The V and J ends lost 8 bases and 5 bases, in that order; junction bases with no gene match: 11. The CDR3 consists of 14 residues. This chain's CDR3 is CAISEGAGRETQYF. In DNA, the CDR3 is TGTGCCATCTCCGAAGGGGCCGGGAGGGAGACCCAGTACTTC.

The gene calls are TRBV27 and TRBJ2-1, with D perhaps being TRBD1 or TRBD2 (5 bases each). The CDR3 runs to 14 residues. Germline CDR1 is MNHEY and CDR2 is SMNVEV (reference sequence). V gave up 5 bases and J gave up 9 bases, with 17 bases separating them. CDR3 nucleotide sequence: TGTGCCAGCAGTCCACTACCCACTAGGGGTGAGCAGTTCTTC. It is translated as CASSPLPTRGEQFF.

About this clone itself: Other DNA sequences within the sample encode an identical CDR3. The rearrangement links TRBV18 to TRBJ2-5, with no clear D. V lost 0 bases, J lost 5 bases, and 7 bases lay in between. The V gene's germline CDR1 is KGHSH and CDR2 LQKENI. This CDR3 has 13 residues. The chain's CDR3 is CASSPPGLETQYF. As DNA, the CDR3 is TGTGCCAGCTCACCACCAGGGTTGGAGACCCAGTACTTC.

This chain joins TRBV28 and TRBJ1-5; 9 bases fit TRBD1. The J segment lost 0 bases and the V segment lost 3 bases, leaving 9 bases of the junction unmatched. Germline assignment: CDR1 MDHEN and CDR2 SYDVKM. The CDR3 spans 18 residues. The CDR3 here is CASSLTGTGLNSNQPQHF. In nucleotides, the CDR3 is TGTGCCAGCAGTTTGACCGGGACAGGGTTGAATAGCAATCAGCCCCAGCATTTT.

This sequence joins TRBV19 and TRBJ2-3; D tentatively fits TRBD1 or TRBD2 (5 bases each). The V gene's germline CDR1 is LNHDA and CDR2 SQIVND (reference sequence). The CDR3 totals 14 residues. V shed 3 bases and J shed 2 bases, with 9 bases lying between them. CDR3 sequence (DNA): TGTGCCAGTAGTATCGCCGGGACCACAGATACGCAGTATTTT. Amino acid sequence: CASSIAGTTDTQYF.

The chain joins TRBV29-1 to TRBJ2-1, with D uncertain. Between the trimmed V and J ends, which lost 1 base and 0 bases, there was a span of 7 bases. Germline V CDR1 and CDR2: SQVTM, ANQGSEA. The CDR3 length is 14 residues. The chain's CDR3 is CSVEGSSSYNEQFF. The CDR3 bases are TGCAGCGTTGAAGGCTCGAGCTCCTACAATGAGCAGTTCTTC.

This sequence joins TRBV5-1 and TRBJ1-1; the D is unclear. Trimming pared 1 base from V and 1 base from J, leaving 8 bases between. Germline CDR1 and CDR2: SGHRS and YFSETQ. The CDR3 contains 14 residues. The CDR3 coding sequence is TGCGCCAGCAGCTTGAGTCTGACGAACACTGAAGCTTTCTTT. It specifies CASSLSLTNTEAFF. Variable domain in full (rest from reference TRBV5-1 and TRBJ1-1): KAGVTQTPRYLIKTRGQQVTLSCSPISGHRSVSWYQQTPGQGLQFLFEYFSETQRNKGNFPGRFSGRQFSNSRSEMNVSTLELGDSALYLCASSLSLTNTEAFFGQGTRLTVV.

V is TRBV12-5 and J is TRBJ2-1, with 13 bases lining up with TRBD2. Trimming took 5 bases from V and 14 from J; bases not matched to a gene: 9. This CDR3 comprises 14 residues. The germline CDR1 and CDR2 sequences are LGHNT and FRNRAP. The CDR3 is CASGLGLAGSRKFF. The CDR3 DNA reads TGTGCTAGTGGTCTGGGACTAGCGGGAAGTCGAAAGTTCTTC.

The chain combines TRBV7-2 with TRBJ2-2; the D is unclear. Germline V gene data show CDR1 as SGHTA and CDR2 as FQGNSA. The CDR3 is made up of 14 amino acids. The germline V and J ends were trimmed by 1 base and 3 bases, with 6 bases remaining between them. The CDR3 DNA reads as TGTGCCAGCAGCTTAGTCGTGGACACCGGGGAGCTGTTTTTT. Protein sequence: CASSLVVDTGELFF.

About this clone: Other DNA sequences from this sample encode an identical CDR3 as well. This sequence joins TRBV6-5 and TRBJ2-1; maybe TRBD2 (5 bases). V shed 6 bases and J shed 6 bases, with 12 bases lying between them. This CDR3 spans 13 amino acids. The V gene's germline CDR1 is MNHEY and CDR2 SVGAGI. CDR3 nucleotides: TGTGCCAGCAGCCCAACTAGTGGCAATGAGCAGTTCTTC. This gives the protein CASSPTSGNEQFF.

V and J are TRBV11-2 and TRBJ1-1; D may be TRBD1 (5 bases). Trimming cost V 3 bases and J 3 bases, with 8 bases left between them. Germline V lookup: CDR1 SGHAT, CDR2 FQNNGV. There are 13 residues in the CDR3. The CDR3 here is CASSFTGYTEAFF. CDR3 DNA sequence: TGTGCCAGCAGCTTCACAGGATACACTGAAGCTTTCTTT.

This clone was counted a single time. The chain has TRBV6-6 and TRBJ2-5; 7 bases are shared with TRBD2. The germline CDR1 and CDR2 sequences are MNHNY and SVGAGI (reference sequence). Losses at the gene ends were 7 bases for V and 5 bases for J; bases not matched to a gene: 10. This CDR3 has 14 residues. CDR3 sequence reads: CASTFRAGSETQYF. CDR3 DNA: TGTGCCAGCACTTTTCGAGCGGGGAGCGAGACCCAGTACTTC.

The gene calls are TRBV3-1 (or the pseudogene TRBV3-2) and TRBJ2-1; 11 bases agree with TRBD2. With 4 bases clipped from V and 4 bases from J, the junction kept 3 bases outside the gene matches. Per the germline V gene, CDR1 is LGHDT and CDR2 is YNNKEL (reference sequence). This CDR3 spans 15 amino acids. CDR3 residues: CASSRGTSGYNEQFF. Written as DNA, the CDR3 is TGTGCCAGCAGCCGAGGGACTAGCGGTTACAATGAGCAGTTCTTC.

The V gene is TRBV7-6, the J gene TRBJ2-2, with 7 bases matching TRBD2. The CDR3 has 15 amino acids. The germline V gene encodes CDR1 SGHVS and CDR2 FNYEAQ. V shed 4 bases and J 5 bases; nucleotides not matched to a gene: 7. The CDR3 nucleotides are TGTGCCAGCAGCTCGGGGGGTAGGGCTACCGGGGAGCTGTTTTTT. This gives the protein CASSSGGRATGELFF.

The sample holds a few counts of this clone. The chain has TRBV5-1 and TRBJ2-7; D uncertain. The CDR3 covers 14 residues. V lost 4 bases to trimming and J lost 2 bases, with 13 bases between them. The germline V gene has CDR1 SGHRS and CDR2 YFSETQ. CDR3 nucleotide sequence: TGCGCCAGCAGCCCGGGCCTACTCGCCTACGAGCAGTACTTC. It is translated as CASSPGLLAYEQYF.

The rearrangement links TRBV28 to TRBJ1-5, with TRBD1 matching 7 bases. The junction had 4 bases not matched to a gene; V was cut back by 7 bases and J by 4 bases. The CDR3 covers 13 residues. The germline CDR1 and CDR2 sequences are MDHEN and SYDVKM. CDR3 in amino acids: CASIDRANQPQHF. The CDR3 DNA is TGTGCCAGCATAGACAGGGCAAATCAGCCCCAGCATTTT.

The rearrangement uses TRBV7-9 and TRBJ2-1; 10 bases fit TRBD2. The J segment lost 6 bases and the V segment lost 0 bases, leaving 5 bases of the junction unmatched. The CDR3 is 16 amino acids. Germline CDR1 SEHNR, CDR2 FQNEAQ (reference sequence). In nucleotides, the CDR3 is TGTGCCAGCAGCTTAGCGTTAATAGCGGGAGGCAATGAGCAGTTCTTC. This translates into CASSLALIAGGNEQFF.

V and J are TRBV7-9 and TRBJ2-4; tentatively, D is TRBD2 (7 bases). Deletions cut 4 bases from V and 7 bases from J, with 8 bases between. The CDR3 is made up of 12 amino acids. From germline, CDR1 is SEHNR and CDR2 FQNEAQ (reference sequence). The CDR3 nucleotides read TGTGCCAGCAGCTCGGGGGGCAACATTCAGTACTTC. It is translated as CASSSGGNIQYF.